The 21 T cell receptor beta chains presented below share a single source sample, sequenced in a study of control samples from healthy donors and cancer patients. The protocol was immunoSEQ multiplex PCR, while the TCRdb copy is restricted to in-frame clones and leaves out a portion. The data hold about 94,000 clones, with 86% observed a single time. Source material: blood. The receptors shown here come from a woman in her fifties or sixties in good health.

The V call is TRBV9, the J call TRBJ1-2; TRBD1 is a possible D gene (6 bases). V lost 3 bases and J lost 5, with 11 bases in between. CDR1 and CDR2 from the germline V gene are SGDLS and YYNGEE. This CDR3 has 13 residues. CDR3 in amino acids: CASSAQGKYGYTF. The CDR3, as DNA: TGTGCCAGCAGCGCACAGGGAAAGTATGGCTACACCTTC. The full variable domain, in which reference TRBV9 and TRBJ1-2 provide the parts outside the CDR3, is DSGVTQTPKHLITATGQRVTLRCSPRSGDLSVYWYQQSLDQGLQFLIQYYNGEERAKGNILERFSAQQFPDLHSELNLSSLELGDSALYFCASSAQGKYGYTFGSGTRLTVV.

V usage is TRBV5-1 and J usage is TRBJ2-2; 14 nucleotides align to TRBD2. The CDR3 spans 17 residues. Germline V gene sequence: CDR1 SGHRS, CDR2 YFSETQ. Trimming took 4 bases from V and 6 from J; bases not matched to a gene: 8. This CDR3 is CASSTGLAGGQAGELFF. CDR3 in DNA: TGCGCCAGCAGCACCGGACTAGCGGGGGGCCAGGCCGGGGAGCTGTTTTTT.

This rearrangement joins TRBV6-4 to TRBJ1-1; tentative D call: TRBD1 (5 bases). The CDR3 spans 13 residues. V shed 6 bases and J shed 2 bases, with 10 bases lying between them. The V gene's germline CDR1 is MRHNA and CDR2 SNTAGT. The CDR3: CASRLRGNTEAFF. CDR3 DNA: TGTGCCAGCAGACTGAGGGGTAACACTGAAGCTTTCTTT.

This clone was detected only a few times. CDR3 region: CASSLLASYEQYF. As DNA, the CDR3 is TGTGCCAGCAGTTTATTGGCTTCCTACGAGCAGTACTTC. The gene calls are TRBV28 and TRBJ2-7, with D hard to call. The V end lost 1 base, the J end lost 1 base, and 5 bases lay between the germline ends. The CDR3 extends over 13 amino acids. Germline values: CDR1 MDHEN, CDR2 SYDVKM.

J is TRBJ1-4 and V is TRBV4-2, with D unclear. V was cut by 1 base and J by 6 bases, with 12 bases left in between. CDR3 size: 15 residues. In germline, CDR1 is LGHNA, CDR2 YNFKEQ. The CDR3 nucleotides are TGTGCCAGCAGCCAAGGGGGTTGGGAGGATGAAAAACTGTTTTTT. Protein sequence: CASSQGGWEDEKLFF.

The CDR3: CASSVDRVGTTDTQYF. The CDR3, as DNA: TGTGCCAGCAGCGTAGATAGAGTTGGAACCACAGATACGCAGTATTTT. V gene TRBV9 combines with J gene TRBJ2-3; D uncertain. Trimming cost V 0 bases and J 2 bases, with 13 bases left between them. CDR1 and CDR2 (germline): SGDLS, YYNGEE. This CDR3 comprises 16 residues.

V usage is TRBV7-3 and J usage is TRBJ2-1, with 10 bases that match TRBD2. Looked up from germline, CDR1 is SGHTA and CDR2 is FQGTGA. V lost 5 bases, J lost 7 bases, and 8 bases stayed unmatched. CDR3 length: 15 amino acids. The CDR3 region has the DNA TGTGCCAGCAGCGACAAGCGGGGGGGCGATAATGAGCAGTTCTTC. Protein: CASSDKRGGDNEQFF.

The chain uses TRBV12-3 or TRBV12-4 and TRBJ2-1; either TRBD1 or TRBD2 may fit D (5 bases each). This CDR3 comprises 12 residues. Between the trimmed V and J ends, which lost 5 bases and 8 bases, there was a span of 10 bases. CDR3 bases: TGTGCCAGCAGTAAGAGAGGGGATGAGCAGTTCTTC. Amino acid sequence: CASSKRGDEQFF.

The gene calls are TRBV11-3 and TRBJ1-1; perhaps TRBD1 as D (5 bases). Germline CDR1 SGHNT, CDR2 YENEEA. The CDR3 consists of 13 residues. The ends were cut back, 4 bases at V and 1 base at J, with 7 bases in the middle. The CDR3 protein is CASSWGGNTEAFF. The CDR3 DNA reads TGTGCCAGCAGCTGGGGGGGGAACACTGAAGCTTTCTTT.

The chain links TRBV7-3 to TRBJ2-7; tentatively, D is TRBD1 (6 bases). V was pared by 5 bases and J by 9 bases, with 17 bases between. This CDR3 comprises 13 residues. Germline loops: CDR1 SGHTA, CDR2 FQGTGA. In nucleotides, the CDR3 is TGTGCCAGCAGCCGCACTACGGACAGCCCGCAGTACTTC. Its translation is CASSRTTDSPQYF.

The rearrangement joins TRBV6-2 or TRBV6-3 to TRBJ2-7; the D gene is possibly TRBD2 (5 bases). Germline V gene sequence: CDR1 MNHEY, CDR2 SVGEGT. The CDR3 runs to 17 residues. V lost 0 bases, J lost 7 bases, and 22 bases lay in between. This CDR3 reads CASSYSRSERTSREQYF. CDR3 bases: TGTGCCAGCAGTTACTCGAGGTCAGAGCGGACCTCGAGGGAGCAGTACTTC.

This chain uses TRBV5-1 with TRBJ2-7; perhaps TRBD2 as D (6 bases). The CDR3 runs 16 residues. Germline CDR1 SGHRS, CDR2 YFSETQ. Trimming took 0 bases from V and 0 from J, leaving 13 bases between them. Here the CDR3 reads CASSLDKRATSYEQYF. The CDR3 DNA follows: TGCGCCAGCAGCTTGGACAAGCGGGCGACCTCCTACGAGCAGTACTTC.

The V call is TRBV27, the J call TRBJ1-2, with D unresolved. The CDR3 totals 11 residues. Germline CDR1 is MNHEY and CDR2 is SMNVEV (reference sequence). The ends were cut back, 2 bases at V and 8 bases at J, with 6 bases in the middle. The CDR3 loop is CASSLARGYTF. CDR3 sequence (DNA): TGTGCCAGCAGTTTAGCAAGAGGCTACACCTTC.

The chain couples TRBV5-8 to TRBJ1-6, with 8 bases matching TRBD1. J gave up 7 bases and V 1 base, and 7 bases lay outside the gene matches. The CDR3 extends over 16 amino acids. Germline V lookup: CDR1 SGHTS, CDR2 YDEGEE. CDR3 bases: TGTGCCAGCAGCTTGTCGGGACAGGAGCCCAATTCACCCCTCCACTTT. This gives the protein CASSLSGQEPNSPLHF.

V gene TRBV4-2 combines with J gene TRBJ1-1; D uncertain. The germline V and J ends were trimmed by 1 base and 3 bases, with 12 bases remaining between them. This CDR3 has 15 residues. Germline V lookup: CDR1 LGHNA, CDR2 YNFKEQ. The CDR3 is CASSQGHDQDTEAFF. The CDR3 region has the DNA TGTGCCAGCAGCCAAGGGCACGACCAGGACACTGAAGCTTTCTTT.

This clone occurred once. The chain joins TRBV28 to TRBJ2-3; tentative D call: TRBD2 (6 bases). V lost 4 bases, J lost 4 bases, and 9 bases lay in between. The CDR3 runs to 13 residues. In germline, CDR1 is MDHEN, CDR2 SYDVKM. This CDR3 is CASSSTSPDTQYF. CDR3 nucleotides: TGTGCCAGCAGTTCCACTAGCCCAGATACGCAGTATTTT.

This chain connects TRBV27 to TRBJ1-1, with D unclear. V was trimmed by 0 bases and J by 0 bases, leaving 5 bases between them. The CDR3 spans 14 residues. The germline CDR1 and CDR2 sequences are MNHEY and SMNVEV (reference sequence). As DNA, the CDR3 is TGTGCCAGCAGTTTATCGCAATTGAACACTGAAGCTTTCTTT. Its protein is CASSLSQLNTEAFF.

The V gene is TRBV28, the J gene TRBJ2-1, with D hard to call. Trimming took 5 bases from V and 8 from J, leaving 22 bases between them. The V gene's germline CDR1 is MDHEN and CDR2 SYDVKM. The CDR3 has 16 amino acids. The CDR3 loop reads CASSDRDGTPRHEQFF. The CDR3 nucleotides are TGTGCCAGCAGTGATAGAGACGGTACTCCTCGCCATGAGCAGTTCTTC.

V gene TRBV6-5 combines with J gene TRBJ2-7; the match to TRBD2 covers 9 bases. Germline CDR1 is MNHEY and CDR2 is SVGAGI. The CDR3 has 13 amino acids. V was clipped by 8 bases and J by 2 bases; unmatched bases: 4. The CDR3 region is CASCRGGAYEQYF. Written as DNA, the CDR3 is TGTGCCAGCTGTCGCGGGGGGGCCTACGAGCAGTACTTC.

The chain employs TRBV4-1 and TRBJ1-2; 7 nucleotides align to TRBD1. The V segment lost 4 bases and the J segment 3 bases; nucleotides outside the gene matches: 5. The germline V gene has CDR1 MGHRA and CDR2 YSYEKL. The CDR3 is 14 amino acids. The chain's CDR3 is CASSPTGADYGYTF. CDR3 nucleotide sequence: TGCGCCAGCAGCCCCACAGGGGCGGACTATGGCTACACCTTC.

The V gene is TRBV6-5, the J gene TRBJ2-5, with D perhaps matching TRBD2 (6 bases). Trimming cost V 7 bases and J 1 base, with 16 bases left between them. The CDR3 loop spans 15 amino acids. In germline, CDR1 is MNHEY, CDR2 SVGAGI. CDR3 amino acids: CASTHSGGSQETQYF. CDR3 nucleotide sequence: TGTGCCAGCACCCATTCAGGAGGGAGCCAAGAGACCCAGTACTTC.